This entry lists 14 T cell receptor beta chains sequenced from one sample in a study of blood T cells in healthy people across ages. The second PCR ran about 7 to 12 cycles with a sample-barcoded 5' primer and J-beta primers. TCRdb ran MiXCR on the 5' RACE reads and lists one entry per CDR3 protein. Among about 780,000 distinct CDR3 sequences listed, about 59% were seen once. Sequenced input: blood. Source of these receptors: a man under 40 in good health.

The chain has TRBV7-6 and TRBJ2-7; D remains ambiguous. The CDR3 length is 14 residues. In germline, CDR1 is SGHVS, CDR2 FNYEAQ. Trimming left V 5 bases short and J 3 bases short, with 14 bases between. The CDR3 DNA is TGTGCCAGCAGCCCTGGTTCTTACTACTACGAGCAGTACTTC. It is translated as CASSPGSYYYEQYF.

This clonotype was detected once. In DNA form, the CDR3 reads TGCGCCAGCAGCCCTAGCGGGGGGGCCTCTTGGGAGACCCAGTACTTC. Its protein is CASSPSGGASWETQYF. V and J are TRBV4-3 and TRBJ2-5, with 12 bases identical to TRBD2. The germline gives CDR1 LGHNA, CDR2 YSLEER. V was clipped by 4 bases and J by 5 bases; unmatched bases: 8. This CDR3 is 16 amino acids long.

The rearrangement links TRBV7-2 to TRBJ2-3; D perhaps matches TRBD2 (6 bases). Trimming cost V 1 base and J 2 bases, with 10 bases left between them. CDR3 length equals 15 residues. In germline, CDR1 is SGHTA, CDR2 FQGNSA. CDR3: CASSLEAGHTDTQYF. In DNA form, the CDR3 reads TGTGCCAGCAGCTTAGAGGCGGGGCACACAGATACGCAGTATTTT.

The chain links TRBV29-1 to TRBJ1-6, with D tentatively TRBD1 (6 bases). V was pared by 6 bases and J by 6 bases, with 15 bases between. CDR3 length: 14 amino acids. CDR1 is SQVTM and CDR2 is ANQGSEA in the germline V gene. CDR3 sequence (DNA): TGCAGCGTGCGAACAGGGAGGGCTAATTCACCCCTCCACTTT. This codes for CSVRTGRANSPLHF.

The V gene is TRBV25-1, the J gene TRBJ2-6; D not certain. In germline, CDR1 is MGHDK, CDR2 SYGVNS. The CDR3 is made up of 16 amino acids. Trimming shortened V by 0 bases and J by 4 bases, and 10 bases separated the two germline ends. For the CDR3, the DNA is TGTGCCAGCAGTGAATACGACGGCCGGGGGGCCAACGTCCTGACTTTC. It specifies CASSEYDGRGANVLTF.

The chain is built from TRBV20-1 and TRBJ2-7, with D unclear. The CDR3 extends over 14 amino acids. Germline values: CDR1 DFQATT, CDR2 SNEGSKA (reference sequence). With 6 bases removed from V and 0 bases from J, the gap between germline ends came to 15 bases. The CDR3 region is CSAIRTESSYEQYF. CDR3 sequence (DNA): TGCAGTGCCATCCGGACGGAAAGCTCCTACGAGCAGTACTTC.

This clonotype turned up a few times. V usage is TRBV11-3 and J usage is TRBJ2-2; D assignment may be TRBD1 or TRBD2 (5 bases each). This CDR3 region has 14 residues. The V end lost 5 bases, the J end lost 7 bases, and 14 bases lay between the germline ends. CDR1 is SGHNT, CDR2 YENEEA, per germline. CDR3 DNA: TGTGCCAGCAGCCCCGGACCAGGGAGCGGGGAGCTGTTTTTT. Protein sequence: CASSPGPGSGELFF.

The rearrangement joins TRBV6-6 to TRBJ2-7; TRBD1 or TRBD2 may be the D gene (7 bases each). The germline CDR1 and CDR2 sequences are MNHNY and SVGAGI (reference sequence). V shed 10 bases and J shed 1 base, with 17 bases lying between them. The CDR3 is 14 amino acids. CDR3 sequence: CATWEGTASYEQYF. The CDR3 nucleotides read TGTGCCACGTGGGAGGGGACAGCGTCCTACGAGCAGTACTTC.

A few counts support this clonotype. The chain couples TRBV6-5 to TRBJ2-7; D unclear. Trimming removed 6 bases at V and 6 bases at J, with 12 bases between. Germline V lookup: CDR1 MNHEY, CDR2 SVGAGI. This CDR3 is built from 12 residues. The CDR3 spells CASSRTGSEQYF. The CDR3 DNA is TGTGCCAGCAGCCGGACGGGTAGCGAGCAGTACTTC.

On this clonotype: One junction end disagrees with the germline gene, perhaps due to a read error. The chain recombines TRBV7-9 with TRBJ2-7; 7 bases agree with TRBD1. CDR1 is SEHNR, CDR2 FQNEAQ, per germline (reference sequence). The CDR3 runs 14 residues. CDR3 sequence reads: CASSLDRADDEQYF. The CDR3 DNA follows: TGTGCCAGCAGTTTAGACAGGGCGGACGACGAGCAGTACTTC.

This clonotype was observed a single time. A read error is possible here, since a much larger clone lies one base away. This chain uses TRBV15 with TRBJ2-4; 8 bases align to TRBD1. The DNA end favors TRBJ2-7, so the J call may be wrong. The CDR3 loop spans 14 amino acids. Germline CDR1 reads LNHNV; CDR2 reads YYDKDF (reference sequence). CDR3 nucleotide sequence: TGTGCCACCAGCGCTGCCGGGACAGGCGACGAGCAGTACTTC. This translates into CATSAAGTGDEQYF.

This clonotype came up a few times. This chain connects TRBV20-1 to TRBJ2-1; 8 bases agree with TRBD2. Trimming removed 6 bases from V and 3 bases from J; junction bases left unmatched: 7. Looked up from germline, CDR1 is DFQATT and CDR2 is SNEGSKA (reference sequence). CDR3 size: 14 residues. In DNA, the CDR3 is TGCAGTGCGCGCCTAGCGGGTGACTACAATGAGCAGTTCTTC. It is translated as CSARLAGDYNEQFF.

The sample holds a few counts of this clonotype. V is TRBV7-9 and J is TRBJ2-6; D is possibly TRBD2 (5 bases). Germline V gives CDR1 SEHNR, CDR2 FQNEAQ (reference sequence). V was trimmed by 3 bases and J by 0 bases, leaving 12 bases between them. The CDR3 runs to 17 residues. CDR3 DNA sequence: TGTGCCAGCAGCTTCGGCCGGGGTTTCTCTGGGGCCAACGTCCTGACTTTC. Residues: CASSFGRGFSGANVLTF.

The rearrangement links TRBV7-9 to TRBJ1-1, with 8 bases aligning to TRBD1. V shed 5 bases, J shed 0 bases, and the junction held 5 bases outside the gene matches. The CDR3 extends over 15 amino acids. Germline CDR1 SEHNR, CDR2 FQNEAQ (reference sequence). The DNA of the CDR3 is TGTGCCAGCAGCACCGGACAGGGAATGAACACTGAAGCTTTCTTT. This gives the protein CASSTGQGMNTEAFF.